This T cell receptor beta chain is from a study of response to subunit inactivated influenza vaccine. Whole-study findings and limits: The authors put forward the suggestion that each seasonal influenza vaccination may bring in only a limited number of new T cells.

In this sample, this clonotype turned up a few times. Its antigen is undetermined. Germline V lookup: CDR1 MNHNS, CDR2 SASEGT. This CDR3 is built from 13 residues. Trimming stripped 6 bases from V and 4 bases from J, with 12 bases between. TCRdb independently ran MiXCR on the RT-PCR reads; one entry per CDR3 protein. This table holds approximately 250,000 distinct CDR3 sequences, 12% found once. The sequencing here drew on non-naive T cells sorted from PBMCs, taken roughly 2 weeks before vaccination. This sequence originates from a man in his fifties who received an inactivated influenza vaccine. V is TRBV6-1 and J is TRBJ1-2, with no clear D. The CDR3 sequence: CASRASASYGYTF. CDR3 DNA: TGTGCCAGCAGAGCCTCAGCGTCCTATGGCTACACCTTC.